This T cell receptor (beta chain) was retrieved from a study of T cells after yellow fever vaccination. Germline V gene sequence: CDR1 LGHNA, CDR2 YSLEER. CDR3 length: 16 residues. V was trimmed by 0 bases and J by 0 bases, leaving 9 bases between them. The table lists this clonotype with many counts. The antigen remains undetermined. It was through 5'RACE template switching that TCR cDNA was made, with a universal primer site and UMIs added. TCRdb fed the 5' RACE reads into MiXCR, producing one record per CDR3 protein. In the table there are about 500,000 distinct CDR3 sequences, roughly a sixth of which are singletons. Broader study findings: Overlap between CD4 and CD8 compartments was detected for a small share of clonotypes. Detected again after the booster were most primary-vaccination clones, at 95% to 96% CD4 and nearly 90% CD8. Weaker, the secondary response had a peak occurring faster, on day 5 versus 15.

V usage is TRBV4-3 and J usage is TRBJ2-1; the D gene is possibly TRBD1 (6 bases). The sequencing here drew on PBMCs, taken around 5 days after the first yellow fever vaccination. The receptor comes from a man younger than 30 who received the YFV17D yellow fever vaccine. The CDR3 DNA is TGCGCCAGCAGCCAAGATAGGGGGAGCTCCTACAATGAGCAGTTCTTC. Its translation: CASSQDRGSSYNEQFF.